These T cell receptor beta chains were read from a single sample in a study of blood T cell repertoires in COVID-19. Clones were sequenced by immunoSEQ multiplex PCR, and TCRdb holds only the in-frame ones, with some missing. The data contain 45,000 or so clones, 80% of them singletons. Sequencing input: peripheral blood. These receptors all stem from a man aged 70-80 years with acute or convalescent COVID-19. CDR3s include the opening cysteine and the closing phenylalanine or tryptophan. A D gene is named only where the DNA matches it firmly. The size field is filled for only some rows; it gives once, few, many or a size class.

D gene,clone size,J gene,V gene,CDR3 protein,CDR3 DNA
TRBD1,once,TRBJ1-4,TRBV6-5,CASRSRQGYKEKLFF,TGTGCCAGCAGATCCAGACAGGGTTATAAAGAAAAACTGTTTTTT
TRBD1,few,TRBJ1-6,TRBV18,CASSLITGTGGNSPLHF,TGTGCCAGCTCGCTTATAACCGGGACAGGGGGCAATTCACCCCTCCACTTT
TRBD2,-,TRBJ2-2,TRBV9,CASSFAGVNTGELFF,TGTGCCAGCAGCTTTGCGGGGGTGAACACCGGGGAGCTGTTTTTT
TRBD1,few,TRBJ1-4,TRBV7-2,CASSLGQGAEKLFF,TGTGCCAGCAGCTTAGGACAGGGGGCGGAAAAACTGTTTTTT
-,-,TRBJ2-7,TRBV4-3,CASSQGWQQAYEQYF,TGCGCCAGCAGCCAAGGGTGGCAGCAGGCCTACGAGCAGTACTTC
TRBD1,-,TRBJ1-2,TRBV5-6,CASSSTGQGLRYGYTF,TGTGCCAGCAGCTCAACCGGACAGGGCCTAAGGTATGGCTACACCTTC
TRBD2,-,TRBJ2-1,TRBV7-3,CASSPGGEQFF,TGTGCCAGCAGCCCGGGGGGTGAGCAGTTCTTC
-,-,TRBJ1-2,TRBV12-3/TRBV12-4,CASSFSGSGYTF,TGTGCCAGCAGTTTCTCAGGATCTGGCTACACCTTC
-,-,TRBJ2-7,TRBV10-3,CAISESGQIGYEQYF,TGTGCCATCAGTGAGTCAGGACAGATAGGCTACGAGCAGTACTTC
-,-,TRBJ1-1,TRBV3-1/TRBV3-2,CASSQGRGLDTEAFF,TGTGCCAGCAGCCAAGGAAGAGGATTGGACACTGAAGCTTTCTTT
-,-,TRBJ2-7,TRBV28,CASSTGLAYEQYF,TGTGCCAGCAGTACCGGACTTGCCTACGAGCAGTACTTC
-,-,TRBJ2-7,TRBV5-4,CASRSDRSYEQYF,TGTGCCAGCAGATCAGACAGAAGCTACGAGCAGTACTTC
TRBD1,-,TRBJ1-1,TRBV28,CASRQQGGRAEAFF,TGTGCCAGCCGCCAGCAGGGGGGTAGAGCTGAAGCTTTCTTT
TRBD1,-,TRBJ1-4,TRBV19,CASSGGTVNEKLFF,TGTGCCAGTAGTGGTGGGACAGTGAATGAAAAACTGTTTTTT
TRBD2,-,TRBJ2-3,TRBV27,CASSRLAGDTDTQYF,TGTGCCAGCAGTCGTCTAGCGGGGGACACAGATACGCAGTATTTT
-,-,TRBJ2-3,TRBV14,CASSQDRVPDTQYF,TGTGCCAGCAGCCAAGATCGCGTTCCAGATACGCAGTATTTT
TRBD2,-,TRBJ2-1,TRBV27,CASSFMSGGANEQFF,TGTGCCAGCAGTTTCATGAGCGGGGGGGCTAATGAGCAGTTCTTC
-,-,TRBJ1-1,TRBV23-1,CASSQSSTEAFF,TGCGCCAGCAGTCAATCCAGCACTGAAGCTTTCTTT
TRBD1,-,TRBJ1-5,TRBV19,CASRLDRASNQPQHF,TGTGCCAGTAGACTCGACAGGGCAAGCAATCAGCCCCAGCATTTT
-,-,TRBJ2-3,TRBV10-2,CATSGFDSGSADTQYF,TGCGCCACCTCTGGGTTCGATAGCGGATCGGCAGATACGCAGTATTTT
-,-,TRBJ1-3,TRBV4-3,CASSTGLTGNTIYF,TGCGCCAGCAGCACCGGACTTACTGGAAACACCATATATTTT
-,-,TRBJ1-4,TRBV27,CASSLEGDLREKLFF,TGTGCCAGCAGCTTGGAAGGGGATTTGCGCGAAAAACTGTTTTTT
-,-,TRBJ1-6,TRBV19,CATARQVYNSPLHF,TGTGCCACGGCCCGACAGGTCTATAATTCACCCCTCCACTTT
-,-,TRBJ1-2,TRBV5-1,CASSSGGGYGYTF,TGCGCCAGCAGCTCCGGGGGGGGCTATGGCTACACCTTC
TRBD1,once,TRBJ1-2,TRBV6-2/TRBV6-3,CASSTGTGFFGSGYTF,TGTGCCAGCAGTACCGGGACAGGGTTTTTTGGAAGTGGCTACACCTTC
-,-,TRBJ1-5,TRBV27,CASSLRSSNQPQHF,TGTGCCAGCAGTTTACGGAGTAGCAATCAGCCCCAGCATTTT
TRBD1,-,TRBJ1-4,TRBV19,CASSMGLRDSEKLFF,TGTGCCAGTAGTATGGGCCTCCGGGACAGTGAAAAACTGTTTTTT
TRBD1,-,TRBJ1-2,TRBV5-5,CASRTGTGGLGYGYTF,TGTGCCAGCAGAACCGGGACAGGGGGCTTGGGCTATGGCTACACCTTC
TRBD1,-,TRBJ1-2,TRBV4-2,CASREGTAPNYGYTF,TGTGCCAGCAGGGAGGGGACAGCCCCTAACTATGGCTACACCTTC
-,-,TRBJ2-3,TRBV5-1,CASSLASGVVADTQYF,TGCGCCAGCAGCTTGGCATCAGGGGTTGTCGCAGATACGCAGTATTTT
-,-,TRBJ1-1,TRBV15,CATSREQGWTEAFF,TGTGCCACCAGCAGAGAACAGGGCTGGACTGAAGCTTTCTTT
TRBD1,-,TRBJ2-7,TRBV4-3,CASSQVSQGVYEQYF,TGCGCCAGCAGCCAAGTGTCACAGGGGGTTTACGAGCAGTACTTC
-,-,TRBJ1-5,TRBV19,CASSMAVNQPQHF,TGTGCCAGTAGTATGGCAGTTAATCAGCCCCAGCATTTT
TRBD1,-,TRBJ1-1,TRBV19,CASRRDRANTEAFF,TGTGCCAGTAGAAGGGACAGGGCAAACACTGAAGCTTTCTTT
-,once,TRBJ1-2,TRBV7-2,CASSFLGRGGRVGYTF,TGTGCCAGCAGCTTTTTGGGCCGGGGGGGCCGGGTTGGCTACACCTTC
TRBD1,few,TRBJ1-6,TRBV7-9,CASSDGDRGSNSPLHF,TGTGCCAGCAGCGATGGGGACAGGGGGTCTAATTCACCCCTCCACTTT
-,-,TRBJ2-1,TRBV7-8,CASSLEGGPGNEQFF,TGTGCCAGCAGCTTAGAGGGGGGGCCGGGGAATGAGCAGTTCTTC
-,-,TRBJ2-2,TRBV6-5,CASRRQVTGELFF,TGTGCCAGCAGAAGACAGGTCACCGGGGAGCTGTTTTTT
-,once,TRBJ2-7,TRBV7-2,CASSDSYEQYF,TGTGCCAGCAGTGACAGCTACGAGCAGTACTTC
-,-,TRBJ1-1,TRBV18,CASSPGAGVPLPEAFF,TGTGCCAGCTCACCAGGCGCAGGGGTACCCCTTCCTGAAGCTTTCTTT
TRBD1,once,TRBJ1-5,TRBV6-2/TRBV6-3,CASSSTGSVQPQHF,TGTGCCAGCAGTTCGACAGGGTCCGTTCAGCCCCAGCATTTT
-,-,TRBJ2-7,TRBV25-1,CASSEYPRDYEQYF,TGTGCCAGCAGTGAATATCCCAGGGACTACGAGCAGTACTTC
TRBD1,-,TRBJ1-3,TRBV28,CASIQAGTGFSGNTIYF,TGTGCCAGCATCCAGGCCGGGACAGGCTTCTCTGGAAACACCATATATTTT
-,-,TRBJ2-1,TRBV7-2,CASSSDEQFF,TGTGCCAGCAGCTCCGATGAGCAGTTCTTC
TRBD2,-,TRBJ2-1,TRBV7-6,CASSLLGRGNYNEQFF,TGTGCCAGCAGCCTCCTGGGGCGGGGGAACTACAATGAGCAGTTCTTC
-,-,TRBJ2-7,TRBV7-8,CASSLVAGEGYEQYF,TGTGCCAGCAGCTTAGTGGCAGGGGAAGGCTACGAGCAGTACTTC